This TCR beta chain was recovered during a study of T-cell memory formation after mild COVID-19. MiXCR, applied by TCRdb to the 5' RACE reads, yields one record per CDR3 protein. The sample lists nearly 110,000 distinct CDR3 sequences, around an eighth seen once, with more than 25% in the top ten. CDR1 and CDR2 (germline): SGHRS, YFSETQ. Between the trimmed V and J ends, which lost 0 bases and 0 bases, there was a span of 14 bases. This CDR3 has 17 residues. The sequence derives from an adult woman who had mild COVID-19 (a few samples of this study predate the infection). Cell type and time point are not known. The chain links TRBV5-1 to TRBJ2-3, with D unresolved. The sample consisted of PBMCs or a T cell subset sorted from them (not recorded which). The chain's CDR3 is CASSLAVVRASTDTQYF. The DNA of the CDR3 is TGCGCCAGCAGCTTGGCCGTTGTACGAGCTAGCACAGATACGCAGTATTTT.